These 14 T cell receptor beta chains were all obtained from the same sample, sequenced in a study of T cells in Graves' hyperthyroidism and ophthalmopathy (dated by TCRdb to about 2019). Library generation was performed with multiplex PCR. Sequenced using an Illumina HiSeq 2000. The TCR beta CDR3 regions were amplified from RNA transcripts. The TCR CDR3 was subjected to a first round of RT-PCR using the HTBI primer set and the Qiagen OneStep RT-PCR kit. TCRdb took the public reads, trimmed them with fastp at Q25, ran MiXCR for clone calling and kept in-frame beta chains. Entries that share a CDR3 protein sequence are merged under the most common genes and DNA. This sample gives more than 550,000 distinct CDR3 sequences in total; around a sixth of them show up just once. The ten most abundant clones make up over 15% of the sample. The sequencing input was blood. These TCRs come from a woman between 45 and 65 years old with Graves' hyperthyroidism that later progressed to Graves' ophthalmopathy.

This rearrangement joins TRBV7-6 to TRBJ1-1, with D uncertain. The CDR3 is 15 residues long. The V end lost 5 bases, the J end lost 3 bases, and 16 bases lay between the germline ends. Germline CDR1 and CDR2: SGHVS and FNYEAQ. Written as DNA, the CDR3 is TGTGCCAGCAGCCCGGTAGTTCTTCGGGACACTGAAGCTTTCTTT. Translation: CASSPVVLRDTEAFF.

The chain uses TRBV20-1 and TRBJ2-1; D possibly corresponds to TRBD2 (6 bases). The CDR3 runs to 17 residues. Germline V CDR1 and CDR2: DFQATT, SNEGSKA (reference sequence). V was pared by 0 bases and J by 3 bases, with 18 bases between. The CDR3 sequence is CSARDERGLGFYNEQFF. CDR3 in DNA: TGCAGTGCTAGAGATGAGAGGGGACTGGGGTTCTACAATGAGCAGTTCTTC.

In this sample, this clonotype turned up a few times. The chain carries TRBV19 and TRBJ2-2, with unresolved D. The CDR3 has 15 amino acids. V gave up 1 base and J gave up 0 bases, with 6 bases separating them. Germline V gives CDR1 LNHDA, CDR2 SQIVND (reference sequence). The chain's CDR3 is CASSIVRANTGELFF. CDR3 DNA: TGTGCCAGTAGTATAGTTAGGGCGAACACCGGGGAGCTGTTTTTT.

This clonotype was recorded a few times. The chain employs TRBV15 and TRBJ1-3; TRBD1 might be the D (5 bases). The CDR3 totals 18 residues. CDR1 is LNHNV and CDR2 is YYDKDF in the germline V gene (reference sequence). V gave up 0 bases and J gave up 0 bases, with 15 bases separating them. CDR3 sequence (DNA): TGTGCCACCAGCAGAGATTTGGTGCGACAGTTCTCTGGAAACACCATATATTTT. Its translation: CATSRDLVRQFSGNTIYF.

This clonotype has at least ten counts. CDR3 in amino acids: CASSESTSGGIRSYNEQFF. The CDR3 DNA reads as TGTGCCAGCAGTGAGTCGACTAGCGGGGGGATCCGCTCCTACAATGAGCAGTTCTTC. The V call is TRBV2, the J call TRBJ2-1; the match to TRBD2 covers 13 bases. Germline assignment: CDR1 SNHLY and CDR2 FYNNEI. With 3 bases clipped from V and 0 bases from J, the junction kept 8 bases outside the gene matches. The CDR3 consists of 19 residues.

This clonotype was seen once. This may be a read error, as it is one base from a much larger clone. The chain has TRBV5-1 and TRBJ2-1; possible D gene TRBD1, 6 bases. The CDR3 extends over 14 amino acids. Between the trimmed V and J ends, which lost 3 bases and 13 bases, there was a span of 20 bases. Germline V gene lookup returns CDR1 SGHRS and CDR2 YFSETQ. The CDR3, as DNA: TGCGCCAGCAGCTCCAGACAGGCGGTAGAGACCCAGTTCTTC. It translates to CASSSRQAVETQFF.

A few counts support this clonotype. The chain uses TRBV7-2 and TRBJ2-3; D not resolved. This CDR3 comprises 14 residues. Germline CDR1 and CDR2: SGHTA and FQGNSA. V shed 5 bases and J shed 1 base, with 10 bases lying between them. The CDR3 sequence is CASSVDVGTDTQYF. The CDR3, as DNA: TGTGCCAGCAGCGTGGACGTGGGCACAGATACGCAGTATTTT.

The chain carries TRBV12-3 or TRBV12-4 and TRBJ1-2; D possibly corresponds to TRBD1 (5 bases). The CDR3 sequence is 13 residues long. V was clipped by 4 bases and J by 4 bases, with 10 bases between them. The CDR3, as DNA: TGTGCCAGCAGTTCCGGGGCGCGCTATGGCTACACCTTC. This codes for CASSSGARYGYTF.

This clonotype was seen at least ten times. The CDR3 loop is CASSTGTGNFHEAFF. DNA for the CDR3: TGCGCCAGCAGTACCGGGACAGGGAATTTCCATGAAGCTTTCTTT. The V call is TRBV5-1, the J call TRBJ1-1, with 9 bases fitting TRBD1. CDR3 length: 15 amino acids. Germline V gives CDR1 SGHRS, CDR2 YFSETQ. The V gene end was trimmed by 5 bases and the J gene end by 7 bases; junction bases not matched to a gene: 12. Combining the CDR3 with reference TRBV5-1 and TRBJ1-1 gives the whole variable domain KAGVTQTPRYLIKTRGQQVTLSCSPISGHRSVSWYQQTPGQGLQFLFEYFSETQRNKGNFPGRFSGRQFSNSRSEMNVSTLELGDSALYLCASSTGTGNFHEAFFGQGTRLTVV.

The V and J genes are TRBV7-9 and TRBJ1-5, with D tentatively TRBD1 (5 bases). Germline values: CDR1 SEHNR, CDR2 FQNEAQ (reference sequence). Trimming removed 7 bases at V and 3 bases at J, with 13 bases between. This CDR3 spans 14 amino acids. CDR3 sequence (DNA): TGTGCCAGCACTCGGGGGGGGGTCAATCAGCCCCAGCATTTT. Its protein is CASTRGGVNQPQHF.

This clonotype was seen many times. The CDR3: CASSWDRQEQFF. DNA for the CDR3: TGTGCCAGCAGTTGGGACAGGCAAGAGCAGTTCTTC. The rearrangement joins TRBV2 to TRBJ2-1; 8 bases map to TRBD1. The CDR3 length is 12 residues. The V gene's germline CDR1 is SNHLY and CDR2 FYNNEI. With V trimmed by 5 bases and J by 10 bases, 4 bases remained unmatched.

The V call is TRBV11-2, the J call TRBJ2-1; 13 bases are a match to TRBD2. The CDR3 has 16 amino acids. J gave up 7 bases and V 6 bases, and 9 bases lay outside the gene matches. Germline assignment: CDR1 SGHAT and CDR2 FQNNGV. CDR3 in amino acids: CASRQGTSGERNEQFF. The CDR3 region has the DNA TGTGCCAGCAGACAAGGGACTAGCGGGGAGAGAAATGAGCAGTTCTTC.

The table lists this clonotype with many counts. The rearrangement uses TRBV7-8 and TRBJ1-1; TRBD1 might be the D (6 bases). V was pared by 2 bases and J by 5 bases, with 15 bases between. CDR1 is SGHVS, CDR2 FQNEAQ, per germline. The CDR3 is 15 residues long. The CDR3 here is CASSLMAGAGTEAFF. CDR3 DNA: TGTGCCAGCAGCTTAATGGCGGGGGCAGGAACTGAAGCTTTCTTT. The full variable domain, rest sourced from reference TRBV7-8 and TRBJ1-1, is GAGVSQSPRYKVAKRGQDVALRCDPISGHVSLFWYQQALGQGPEFLTYFQNEAQLDKSGLPSDRFFAERPEGSVSTLKIQRTQQEDSAVYLCASSLMAGAGTEAFFGQGTRLTVV.

This clonotype was counted between two and nine times. The V call is TRBV20-1, the J call TRBJ2-3; D possibly corresponds to TRBD1 (6 bases). V lost 4 bases and J lost 1, with 18 bases in between. Germline lookup yields CDR1 DFQATT and CDR2 SNEGSKA (reference sequence). The CDR3 is 16 residues long. In DNA form, the CDR3 reads TGCAGTGCTACCAGACCGACAGGTCGGGGCACAGATACGCAGTATTTT. Amino acid sequence: CSATRPTGRGTDTQYF.